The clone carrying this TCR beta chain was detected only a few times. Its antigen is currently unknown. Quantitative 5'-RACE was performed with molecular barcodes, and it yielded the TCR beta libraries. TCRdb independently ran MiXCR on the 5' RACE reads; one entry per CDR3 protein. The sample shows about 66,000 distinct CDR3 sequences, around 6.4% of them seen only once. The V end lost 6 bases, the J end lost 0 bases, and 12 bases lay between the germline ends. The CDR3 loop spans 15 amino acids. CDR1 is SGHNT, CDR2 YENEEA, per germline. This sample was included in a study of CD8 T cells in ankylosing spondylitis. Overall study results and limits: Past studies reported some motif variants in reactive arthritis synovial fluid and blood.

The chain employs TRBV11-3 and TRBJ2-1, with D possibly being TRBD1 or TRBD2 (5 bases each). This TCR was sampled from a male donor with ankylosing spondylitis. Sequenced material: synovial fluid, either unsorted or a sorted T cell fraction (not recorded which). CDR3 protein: CASSPGRNSYNEQFF. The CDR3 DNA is TGTGCCAGCAGTCCGGGGCGGAACTCCTACAATGAGCAGTTCTTC.